What follows are 9 T cell receptor beta chains derived from one specimen sequenced in a study of CD8+ T cells in alopecia areata. Extraction of RNA preceded its reverse transcription into cDNA, which served as the sequencing template. TCRdb's table, derived via immunoSEQ multiplex PCR, lists solely in-frame clones and lacks some. Here the sample spans roughly 92,000 clones, about two thirds being singletons. Treatment meaning: oral pan-JAK inhibitor, 5-10 mg twice daily. The material was CD8+ T cells sorted from blood, obtained at roughly week 45, from a patient treated with tofacitinib. The source is a human donor with alopecia areata.

The V call is TRBV11-2, the J call TRBJ1-2; D remains unclear. V was shortened by 3 bases and J by 0 bases, with 8 bases between the two germline ends. The CDR3 spans 14 residues. Germline V gives CDR1 SGHAT, CDR2 FQNNGV. In DNA, the CDR3 is TGTGCCAGCAGCTTCGATCTGTCTAACTATGGCTACACCTTC. It encodes CASSFDLSNYGYTF.

This clone was observed once. This sequence joins TRBV5-6 and TRBJ2-1, with 12 bases identical to TRBD2. Per germline, CDR1 SGHDT and CDR2 YYEEEE. V dropped 3 bases and J dropped 7; count of bases not matched to a gene: 5. The CDR3 extends over 15 amino acids. CDR3 DNA sequence: TGTGCCAGCAGCTCTAGCGGGGGGGCGAGAAATGAGCAGTTCTTC. This gives the protein CASSSSGGARNEQFF.

This clone appeared once. The rearrangement joins TRBV5-1 to TRBJ2-1; 7 positions match TRBD1. With 3 bases clipped from V and 8 bases from J, the junction kept 2 bases outside the gene matches. CDR1 and CDR2 from the germline V gene are SGHRS and YFSETQ. CDR3 size: 12 residues. CDR3 coding DNA: TGCGCCAGCAGCTATACAGGGGATGAGCAGTTCTTC. Its translation is CASSYTGDEQFF.

This chain uses TRBV7-2 with TRBJ2-5; 8 positions agree with TRBD1. The CDR3 covers 14 residues. The germline V gene has CDR1 SGHTA and CDR2 FQGNSA. The trim removed 3 bases at V and 5 bases at J, leaving 5 bases unmatched. CDR3: CASSFGTGLETQYF. The CDR3 DNA reads TGTGCCAGCAGCTTTGGGACAGGTTTGGAGACCCAGTACTTC.

The chain uses TRBV30 and TRBJ1-2; the D gene is possibly TRBD1 (5 bases). Germline loops: CDR1 GTSNPN, CDR2 SVGIG (reference sequence). This CDR3 has 12 residues. V was cut by 5 bases and J by 5 bases, with 12 bases left in between. In DNA form, the CDR3 reads TGTGCCTGGGACAGCGGGACTTATGGCTACACCTTC. Its translation is CAWDSGTYGYTF.

This chain joins TRBV27 and TRBJ2-7; D possibly corresponds to TRBD2 (6 bases). Trimming shortened V by 6 bases and J by 6 bases, and 24 bases separated the two germline ends. Germline-derived CDR1 and CDR2 are MNHEY and SMNVEV (reference sequence). The CDR3 runs 16 residues. In DNA form, the CDR3 reads TGTGCCAGCAGAGAACTTGGGACTCTCGCCGACTGCGAGCAGTACTTC. Protein sequence: CASRELGTLADCEQYF.

The chain recombines TRBV5-8 with TRBJ2-7, with a possible D match to TRBD2 (5 bases). Trimming took 0 bases from V and 5 from J, leaving 9 bases between them. The CDR3 sequence is 13 residues long. CDR1 is SGHTS, CDR2 YDEGEE, per germline. CDR3 nucleotides: TGTGCCAGCAGCTTGGTCCCGAGGGACGAGCAGTACTTC. Translating it yields CASSLVPRDEQYF. Supplemented by reference TRBV5-8 and TRBJ2-7, the full variable domain reads EAGVTQSPTHLIKTRGQQATLRCSPISGHTSVYWYQQALGLGLQFLLWYDEGEERNRGNFPPRFSGRQFPNYSSELNVNALELEDSALYLCASSLVPRDEQYFGPGTRLTVT.

The rearrangement uses TRBV6-6 and TRBJ1-2; D not resolved. The CDR3 is 12 residues long. The V and J ends lost 8 bases and 4 bases respectively, with 11 bases between them. The germline V gene has CDR1 MNHNY and CDR2 SVGAGI (reference sequence). The CDR3 DNA is TGTGCCAGCGAGGGCCTTGTCTATGGCTACACCTTC. Encoded protein: CASEGLVYGYTF.

This clone appeared once. The chain uses TRBV7-6 and TRBJ2-1; D possibly corresponds to TRBD2 (6 bases). CDR3 length: 17 residues. Deletions cut 0 bases from V and 4 bases from J, with 16 bases between. Per germline, CDR1 SGHVS and CDR2 FNYEAQ. CDR3 protein: CASSLAGGLRAYNEQFF. The CDR3 DNA sequence: TGTGCCAGCAGCTTAGCGGGGGGACTCCGAGCTTACAATGAGCAGTTCTTC.